The rows below give T cell receptor beta chains drawn from one sample of a study of T cell clonotyping in hematopoietic cell transplantation. Profiling relied on immunoSEQ multiplex PCR, and the TCRdb table lists in-frame clones only, not all of them. Of under 45,000 clones listed, approximately 88% were seen once; the top ten hold almost 2%. The sample consisted of peripheral blood mononuclear cells. All receptors derive from a woman between 40 and 50 years old in good health. Some clones in this sample may be carry-over from other donors' samples. Both conserved end residues are part of each CDR3. Fields, in order: J gene, clone size, V gene, D gene, CDR3 DNA, CDR3 protein. A D gene is named only where the DNA matches it firmly. Clone size is shown for a subset of rows, as once, few, many or a class of expanded clone.

j_call: TRBJ2-1; clone_size: once; v_call: TRBV11-3; d_call: .; cdr3_nt: TGTGCCAGCAGCTTAGATCACGGTGGGAGTTCCAATGAGCAGTTCTTC; cdr3_aa: CASSLDHGGSSNEQFF
j_call: TRBJ2-3; clone_size: .; v_call: TRBV9; d_call: TRBD1; cdr3_nt: TGTGCCAGCAGCGCGAGGGACAGCCTGTCTAGCACAGATACGCAGTATTTT; cdr3_aa: CASSARDSLSSTDTQYF
j_call: TRBJ2-1; clone_size: .; v_call: TRBV6-5; d_call: TRBD2; cdr3_nt: TGTGCCAGCAGTAACTTAGCGGGAGTCAATGAGCAGTTCTTC; cdr3_aa: CASSNLAGVNEQFF
j_call: TRBJ2-7; clone_size: .; v_call: TRBV5-1; d_call: TRBD1; cdr3_nt: TGCGCCAGCAGCTTGGGACAGGGCTTCTACGAGCAGTACTTC; cdr3_aa: CASSLGQGFYEQYF
j_call: TRBJ2-7; clone_size: .; v_call: TRBV7-2; d_call: TRBD2; cdr3_nt: TGTGCCAGCAGCTTAGATGGGGGAGGGCCCTCGCAGTACTTC; cdr3_aa: CASSLDGGGPSQYF
j_call: TRBJ2-1; clone_size: .; v_call: TRBV9; d_call: .; cdr3_nt: TGTGCCAGCAGCGTAGAAGGGGACCACAATGAGCAGTTCTTC; cdr3_aa: CASSVEGDHNEQFF
j_call: TRBJ2-7; clone_size: .; v_call: TRBV28; d_call: .; cdr3_nt: TGTGCCAGCAGTTCCCGGGGCCCCTCCTACGAGCAGTACTTC; cdr3_aa: CASSSRGPSYEQYF
j_call: TRBJ2-2; clone_size: .; v_call: TRBV19; d_call: TRBD1; cdr3_nt: TGTGCCAGTAGTATAGCAGGGGGCACCGGGGAGCTGTTTTTT; cdr3_aa: CASSIAGGTGELFF
j_call: TRBJ2-1; clone_size: .; v_call: TRBV6-1; d_call: .; cdr3_nt: TGTGCCAGCAAGACAGGCCCCCCGACAATTGAGCAGTTCTTC; cdr3_aa: CASKTGPPTIEQFF
j_call: TRBJ2-7; clone_size: .; v_call: TRBV5-6; d_call: .; cdr3_nt: TGTGCCAGCAGCCCGCCGGACTGGGCCTACGAGCAGTACTTC; cdr3_aa: CASSPPDWAYEQYF